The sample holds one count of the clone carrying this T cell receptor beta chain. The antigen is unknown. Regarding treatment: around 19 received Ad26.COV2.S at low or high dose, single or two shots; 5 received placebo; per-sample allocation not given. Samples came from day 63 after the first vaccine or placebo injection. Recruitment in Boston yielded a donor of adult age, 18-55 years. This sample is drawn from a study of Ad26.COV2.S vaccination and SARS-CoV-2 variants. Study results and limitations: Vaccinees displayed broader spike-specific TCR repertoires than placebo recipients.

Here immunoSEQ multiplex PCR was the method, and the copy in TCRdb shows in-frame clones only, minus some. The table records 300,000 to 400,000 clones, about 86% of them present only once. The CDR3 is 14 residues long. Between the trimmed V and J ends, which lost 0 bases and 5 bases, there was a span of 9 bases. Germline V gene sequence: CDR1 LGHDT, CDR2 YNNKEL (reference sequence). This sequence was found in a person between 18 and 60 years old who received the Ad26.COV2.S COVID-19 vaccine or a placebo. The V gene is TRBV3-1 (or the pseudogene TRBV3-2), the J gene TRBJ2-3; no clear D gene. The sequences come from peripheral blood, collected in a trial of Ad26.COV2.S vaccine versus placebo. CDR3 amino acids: CASSQESAVDTQYF. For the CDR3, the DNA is TGTGCCAGCAGCCAAGAATCGGCTGTAGATACGCAGTATTTT.